This TCR beta chain was retrieved from a study of human T cells and chemical hapten exposure. Study-wide context: 0.01% DPC was applied to the upper back in patch tests, which were read at 6 days.

From the RACE reads, TCRdb called clonotypes with MiXCR, one entry per CDR3 protein. Of 150,000 to 200,000 distinct CDR3 sequences in the sample, under 25% were seen once. Time point defined: patch test 1, 2 weeks after DPC sensitization. Described treatment: therapeutic diphenylcyclopropenone sensitization with weekly scalp DPC. J lost 3 bases, V lost 5 bases, and 7 bases had no gene match. Germline V lookup: CDR1 SQVTM, CDR2 ANQGSEA. The CDR3 covers 14 residues. The clonotype originates from a woman aged 50 to 60 with alopecia areata. Some clones in this sample may be carry-over from other donors' samples. This rearrangement joins TRBV29-1 to TRBJ2-5; 9 nucleotides match TRBD2. The material sequenced was whole blood, taken in connection with sensitization to the hapten diphenylcyclopropenone (DPC). The CDR3 is CSVRGGRVEETQYF. CDR3 sequence (DNA): TGCAGCGTTAGGGGCGGGAGGGTGGAAGAGACCCAGTACTTC.